The text below deals with one T cell receptor (beta chain). Its specificity is unknown. This record comes from a study of cytomegalovirus exposure and HLA in healthy donors. V gave up 10 bases and J gave up 4 bases, with 8 bases separating them. This CDR3 spans 10 amino acids. Germline V gene sequence: CDR1 SGHKS, CDR2 YYEKEE (reference sequence). The PCR employed 60 Vbeta primers together with 13 Jbeta primers. The table came from immunoSEQ multiplex PCR; TCRdb's copy has only in-frame clones and leaves some out. The sample contains fewer than 200,000 clones, less than 85% of which appear only once. Findings and limits, study-wide: A later analysis linked a missense variant in DCLRE1C to the trimming of TCR beta V and J genes.

The source is a man in his forties in good health and CMV-seronegative. The sample consisted of PBMCs. The chain has TRBV5-5 and TRBJ1-2; no clear D gene. The CDR3 region is CAPPRYGYTF. CDR3 DNA: TGTGCCCCCCCCCGCTATGGCTACACCTTC.